This TCR beta chain was identified in a study of shared clonotypes between healthy human individuals. Clones were read by immunoSEQ multiplex PCR, and TCRdb kept only the in-frame ones, dropping some. The sample yields a few million clones, roughly 90% seen once. Germline V lookup: CDR1 MGHRA, CDR2 YSYEKL. The CDR3 is 16 amino acids. The V gene lost 3 bases and the J gene lost 4 bases, with 17 bases spanning the gap. The rearrangement uses TRBV4-1 and TRBJ2-3, with D possibly being TRBD1 or TRBD2 (6 bases each). The origin of this receptor is a man between 18 and 35 years old in good health. Some clones in this sample may be carry-over from other donors' samples. The sample taken for sequencing was naive CD4+ T cells from PBMCs. As for subset: CD45RA+ positively selected. The CDR3 bases are TGCGCCAGCAGCCAGGAAGGAGGGGGGTGGGCAGATACGCAGTATTTT. Translated, it gives CASSQEGGGWADTQYF.